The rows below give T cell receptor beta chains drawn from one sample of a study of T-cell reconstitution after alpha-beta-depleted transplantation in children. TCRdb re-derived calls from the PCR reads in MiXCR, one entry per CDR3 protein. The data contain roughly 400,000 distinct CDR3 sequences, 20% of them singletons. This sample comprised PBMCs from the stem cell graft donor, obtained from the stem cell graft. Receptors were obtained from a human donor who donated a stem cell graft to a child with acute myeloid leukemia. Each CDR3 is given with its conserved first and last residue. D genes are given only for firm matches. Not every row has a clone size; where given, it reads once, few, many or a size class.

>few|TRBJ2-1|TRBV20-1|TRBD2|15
TGCAGTGCTGATAATAGCGGGAGCTCCTACAATGAGCAGTTCTTC
CSADNSGSSYNEQFF
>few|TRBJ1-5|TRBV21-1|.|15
TGTGCCAGCAGCAAAGAGCCAGGCCACAATCAGCCCCAGCATTTT
CASSKEPGHNQPQHF
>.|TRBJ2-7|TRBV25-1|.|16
TGTGCCAGCAGTGAATCTAAAAGGGGGGGTGTCTACGAGCAGTACTTC
CASSESKRGGVYEQYF
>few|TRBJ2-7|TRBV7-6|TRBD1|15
TGTGCCAGCAGCTTAGGTGGACAGGGGGCCTACGAGCAGTACTTC
CASSLGGQGAYEQYF
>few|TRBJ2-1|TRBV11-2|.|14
TGTGCCAGCAGCCGGATTTTTGCTCCCCATGAGCAGTTCTTC
CASSRIFAPHEQFF
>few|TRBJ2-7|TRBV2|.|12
TGTGCCAGCAGGGACGACTCCTACGAGCAGTACTTC
CASRDDSYEQYF
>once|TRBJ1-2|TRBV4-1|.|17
TGCGCCAGCAGCGCATCCGTGACGGGACATTCTAACTATGGCTACACCTTC
CASSASVTGHSNYGYTF
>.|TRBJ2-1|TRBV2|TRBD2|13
TGTGCCAGCCGAAGACTAGCCGGCAATGAGCAGTTCTTC
CASRRLAGNEQFF
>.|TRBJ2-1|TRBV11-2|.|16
TGTGCCAGCAGCTTATTTAGTGGGCAGATGAAAAATGAGCAGTTCTTC
CASSLFSGQMKNEQFF
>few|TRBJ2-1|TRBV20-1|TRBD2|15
TGCAGTGCTAGAGGGGCCCTAGCGGACTACAATGAGCAGTTCTTC
CSARGALADYNEQFF
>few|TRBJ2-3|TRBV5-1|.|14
TGCGCCAGCAGCCCCGGGACACAGGCAGATACGCAGTATTTT
CASSPGTQADTQYF
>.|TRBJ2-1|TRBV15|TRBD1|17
TGTGCCACCAGCAGAGGGCTCGACAGGGGGCGCGTCGATGAGCAGTTCTTC
CATSRGLDRGRVDEQFF
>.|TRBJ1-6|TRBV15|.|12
TGTGCCACCGGGGGATCCGGCTCACCCCTCCACTTT
CATGGSGSPLHF
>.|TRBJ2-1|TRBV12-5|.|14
TGTGCTAGTGGTTTGGGGACAGACTACAATGAGCAGTTCTTC
CASGLGTDYNEQFF
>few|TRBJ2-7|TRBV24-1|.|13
TGTGCCACCAGTGATGGCGGGGCGTGGGAGCAGTACTTC
CATSDGGAWEQYF
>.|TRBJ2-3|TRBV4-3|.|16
TGCGCCAGCAGCCAAGATCTACAGGTTGGGGGGGATACGCAGTATTTT
CASSQDLQVGGDTQYF
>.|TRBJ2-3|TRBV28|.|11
TGTGCCATTGCCAACACAGATACGCAGTATTTT
CAIANTDTQYF
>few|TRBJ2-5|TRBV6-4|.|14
TGTGCCAGCAGTGAGATCAGGCGCCAAGAGACCCAGTACTTC
CASSEIRRQETQYF
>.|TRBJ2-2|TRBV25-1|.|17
TGTGCCAGCAGTTTAATCTCACGACAGGGAGGAACCGGGGAGCTGTTTTTT
CASSLISRQGGTGELFF
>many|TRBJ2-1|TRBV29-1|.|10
TGCAGCGTTTCGGAGAATGAGCAGTTCTTC
CSVSENEQFF
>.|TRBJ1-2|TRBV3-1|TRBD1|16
TGTGCCAGCAGCCCCCCCGGCTGGGACAGTTCGTATGGCTACACCTTC
CASSPPGWDSSYGYTF
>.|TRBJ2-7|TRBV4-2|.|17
TGTGCCAGCAGCCGATCACAGACGGGGTACCAGGGTTACGAGCAGTACTTC
CASSRSQTGYQGYEQYF
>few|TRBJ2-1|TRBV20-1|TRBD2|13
TGCAACCCGACTAGCGGGAGATACAATGAGCAGTTCTTC
CNPTSGRYNEQFF
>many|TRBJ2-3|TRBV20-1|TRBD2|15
TGCAGTGCCCAGGACCTGCGGGAGGGCACAGATACGCAGTATTTT
CSAQDLREGTDTQYF
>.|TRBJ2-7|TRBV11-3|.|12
TGTGCCAGCAGCGACCAAACCTCGACCCGCTACTTC
CASSDQTSTRYF